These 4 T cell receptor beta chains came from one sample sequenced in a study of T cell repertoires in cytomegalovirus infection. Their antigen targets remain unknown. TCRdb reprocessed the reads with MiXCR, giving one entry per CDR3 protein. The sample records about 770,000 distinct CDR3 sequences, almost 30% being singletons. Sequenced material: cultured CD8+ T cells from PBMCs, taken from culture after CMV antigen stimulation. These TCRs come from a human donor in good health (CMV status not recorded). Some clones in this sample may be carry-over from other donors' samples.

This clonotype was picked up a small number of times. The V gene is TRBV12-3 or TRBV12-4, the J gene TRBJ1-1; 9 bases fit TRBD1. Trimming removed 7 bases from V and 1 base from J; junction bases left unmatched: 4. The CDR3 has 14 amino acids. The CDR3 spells CASNTGGRNTEAFF. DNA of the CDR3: TGTGCCAGCAACACAGGGGGCAGGAACACTGAAGCTTTCTTT.

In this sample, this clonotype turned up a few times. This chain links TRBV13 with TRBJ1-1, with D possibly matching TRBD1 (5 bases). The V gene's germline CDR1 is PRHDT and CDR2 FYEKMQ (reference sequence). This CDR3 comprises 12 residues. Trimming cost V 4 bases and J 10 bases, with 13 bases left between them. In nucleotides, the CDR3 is TGTGCCAGCAGCTCCGGGACGTCAGGAGCTTTCTTT. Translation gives CASSSGTSGAFF.

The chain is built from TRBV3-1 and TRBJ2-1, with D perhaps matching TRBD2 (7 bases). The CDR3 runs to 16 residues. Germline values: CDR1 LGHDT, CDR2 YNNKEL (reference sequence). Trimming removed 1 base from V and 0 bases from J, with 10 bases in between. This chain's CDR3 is CASSQVAGASYNEQFF. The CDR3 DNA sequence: TGTGCCAGCAGCCAAGTCGCGGGGGCCTCCTACAATGAGCAGTTCTTC.

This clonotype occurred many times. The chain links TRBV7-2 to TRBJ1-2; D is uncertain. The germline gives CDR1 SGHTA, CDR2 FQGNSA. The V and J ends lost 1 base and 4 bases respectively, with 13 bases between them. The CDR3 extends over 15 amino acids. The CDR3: CASSLEVATGYGYTF. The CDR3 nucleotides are TGTGCCAGCAGCTTAGAAGTAGCAACGGGCTATGGCTACACCTTC.